This T cell receptor (beta chain) was recovered during a study of shared clonotypes between healthy human individuals (dated by TCRdb to 2018 to 2020). Study-level background: The cohort included three men and a couple of women between 18 and 49 years of age. For each donor, CD4 naive and CD4 memory were each given three plates, CD8 naive was given two plates, and CD8 memory was given one plate. To estimate repertoire size and how much clonotypes are shared between individuals, the study performed deep sequencing of blood TCR repertoires from roughly five healthy adults. Per donor, leukapheresis produced somewhere between about 0.94 and 9 billion PBMCs. Libraries were prepared and TCR repertoires were sequenced by different laboratories using diverse techniques, in order to increase sequencing depth and limit assay-specific biases.

The donors were healthy, HIV-negative adults who had no recently reported acute infections or vaccinations. Only Caucasian adults living in Nashville, Tennessee, USA were represented among the donors. CD4+ T cells were enriched by magnetic negative selection; naive cells were then positively selected on CD45RA, and the negative fraction formed the memory subset. After blood collection by leukapheresis, PBMCs were isolated using Ficoll-Histopaque density gradient centrifugation and then cryopreserved in the vapor phase of liquid nitrogen. Purity and quantity of every magnetically sorted T cell population were checked by analytical flow cytometry. Genomic DNA was isolated from every sorted fraction and measured by UV absorbance on a Nanodrop 2000c. Findings and caveats that apply to the study as a whole: Sharing across four donors was observed for roughly 5% of naive CD4, about 3.2% of naive CD8, 2.3% of memory CD4, and roughly 0.4% of memory CD8 clonotypes. Rarefaction of sorted-subset datasets indicated incomplete sequencing despite the large sequencing depth. Compared with non-shared clonotypes, the clonotypes found in all four sorted-subset donors had higher generation probabilities. The genetic and exposure-history diversity represented was limited by the small number of donors. Only blood was sampled, and tissue TCR repertoires likely differ from those in blood. Estimated clonotype richness was generally larger for naive than for memory subsets. Pairwise subsampling indicated that sequencing depth was expected to affect the degree of clonotype sharing among donors.

TCR CDR3 regions were amplified from genomic DNA by multiplex PCR using the deep immunoSEQ assay. Genomic DNA extracted from each cell subset was distributed evenly over all wells of several immunoSEQ 96-well plates, and each plate served as one replicate. For sorted subsets, about 200 ng genomic DNA, equal to 30,000 or so T cell genomes, was loaded into each replicate PCR. Purified libraries were measured with a Qubit 3.0 fluorometer, size-checked on a Bioanalyzer 2100, and measured again with the KAPA Library Quantification kit. A separate single-read 150-cycle Illumina NextSeq 550 flow cell was used to sequence each immunoSEQ 96-well plate. Per the original workflow: Because only junctional sequences without quality scores were contained in the immunoSEQ output, filtering matching that applied to full-length reads could not be performed. To assign V/J genes and CDR3, sequences were annotated using PyIR, a Python wrapper for IgBLAST v1.9, with IMGT germline references. Reads with weak V/J assignments (E-value above 1e-6), missing CDR3, stop codons, out-of-frame junctions, or ambiguous translated residues were removed. V3J clonotypes were defined as sequences sharing the same inferred V gene, J gene, and CDR3 amino acid sequence. Percentage overlap between repertoires was computed as shared unique clonotypes divided by the size of the smaller repertoire. Three approaches were used to assess repertoire richness: RTK rarefaction, the Chao1 estimator, and Recon v2.1 estimates of unobserved clonotypes. OLGA was used to compute generation probabilities for all TCRbeta clonotypes that the gDNA method yielded from a handful of donors. TCRdb provides this immuneACCESS table in a form limited to in-frame rearrangements. Some clones are lacking; in checked studies, under half of them reflect an unresolved V gene, and why the rest are absent is not known. Clone size and the V and J calls come from that table; the DNA yielded D and trimming. In all, the sample holds some 1,600,000 clones, and 98% of those were seen once. The leading ten clones occupy roughly 0.45% of the sample.

Comments on this clone: No antigen is known for it. No base quality values were provided; no much bigger clone lies one nucleotide off.

According to the germline V gene, CDR1 reads SGHDN and CDR2 reads FVKESK. Trimming takes 4 bases from V and 12 bases from J, and the germline ends sit 19 bases apart. Spanning cysteine to phenylalanine, the CDR3 consists of 14 amino acids. CDR3 DNA only is kept here, 42 bases in frame from base 1. The receptor's source is a young man in good health. Specimen: naive CD4+ T cells sorted from blood. The cell subset or site label on this specimen signifies: CD45RA+ positively selected. The chain links TRBV14 with TRBJ2-1; TRBD1 is a possible D gene, resting on 7 matching bases. DNA sequence: TGTGCCAGCAGCCGGGCTGTACGCGGGACAGCGCAGTTCTTC. Its coded protein is CASSRAVRGTAQFF.